The 24 T cell receptor beta chains below come from one sample, sequenced in a study of blood T cell repertoires in COVID-19. Measured with immunoSEQ multiplex PCR; TCRdb has only the in-frame clones, and not every one. The table has some 31,000 clones, 70% to 80% seen once; the top ten hold around 7%. The source material was peripheral blood. These receptors came from a woman aged 60-75 years with acute or convalescent COVID-19.

This clone was detected only a few times. V usage is TRBV4-1 and J usage is TRBJ2-7; D unresolved. Germline V gene data show CDR1 as MGHRA and CDR2 as YSYEKL. V was clipped by 1 base and J by 3 bases, with 13 bases between them. There are 15 residues in the CDR3. Here the CDR3 DNA reads TGCGCCAGCAGCCAAGTTCAAAACAGCAACTACGAGCAGTACTTC. Amino acid sequence: CASSQVQNSNYEQYF.

Remarks on this clone: Compared with germline, one end of the junction differs, possibly owing to a read error. This chain uses TRBV12-3 or TRBV12-4 with TRBJ1-2; D may be TRBD1 (6 bases). The CDR3 runs to 11 residues. The CDR3 nucleotides read TGTGCCAGCAGAGGACAGATCGGGACACTCTTC. Its protein is CASRGQIGTLF.

The table lists this clone with a count of one. This sequence joins TRBV7-3 and TRBJ2-7, with TRBD2 matching 8 bases. Per the germline V gene, CDR1 is SGHTA and CDR2 is FQGTGA. The CDR3 is 14 residues long. V dropped 4 bases and J dropped 7; count of bases not matched to a gene: 9. The CDR3, as DNA: TGTGCCAGCAGCTCCCAGCCCGGGAGGGGGGAGCAGTACTTC. The encoded protein is CASSSQPGRGEQYF.

The chain carries TRBV29-1 and TRBJ2-7; 8 nucleotides agree with TRBD1. Looked up from germline, CDR1 is SQVTM and CDR2 is ANQGSEA. The CDR3 contains 12 residues. After removal of 7 bases from V and 2 bases from J, the junction contained 4 bases not matched to a gene. CDR3 amino acids: CSDGQGPYEQYF. The CDR3 DNA follows: TGCAGCGACGGACAGGGACCCTACGAGCAGTACTTC.

The gene calls are TRBV4-1 and TRBJ2-7, with a possible D match to TRBD2 (6 bases). Germline V gene sequence: CDR1 MGHRA, CDR2 YSYEKL. The CDR3 runs to 14 residues. Trimming cost V 8 bases and J 0 bases, with 14 bases left between them. The CDR3 loop reads CASLRDSRSYEQYF. The CDR3 DNA reads TGCGCCAGCCTCCGGGACTCCCGCTCCTACGAGCAGTACTTC.

The chain joins TRBV20-1 to TRBJ2-2; a possible D gene is TRBD2 (6 bases). The germline V and J ends were trimmed by 3 bases and 1 base, with 12 bases remaining between them. The CDR3 covers 15 residues. Looked up from germline, CDR1 is DFQATT and CDR2 is SNEGSKA (reference sequence). As DNA, the CDR3 is TGCAGTGCTAGTTGGGCGGGGCGGAACACCGGGGAGCTGTTTTTT. This gives the protein CSASWAGRNTGELFF.

This clone was found a few times. The J gene is TRBJ1-3, the V gene TRBV6-6; possibly TRBD1 for D (5 bases). The CDR3 is made up of 14 amino acids. Between the trimmed V and J ends, which lost 6 bases and 0 bases, there was a span of 9 bases. Germline assignment: CDR1 MNHNY and CDR2 SVGAGI (reference sequence). The CDR3 bases are TGTGCCAGCAGCAAACAGGACTCTGGAAACACCATATATTTT. This encodes CASSKQDSGNTIYF.

The rearrangement links TRBV30 to TRBJ2-3; 9 nucleotides align to TRBD1. Germline V gene sequence: CDR1 GTSNPN, CDR2 SVGIG (reference sequence). The V and J ends lost 2 bases and 4 bases, in that order; junction bases with no gene match: 10. The CDR3 is made up of 16 amino acids. The CDR3 nucleotides read TGTGCCTGGAGTCTAACACCGGGACAGGGAGCAGATACGCAGTATTTT. It specifies CAWSLTPGQGADTQYF.

This clone was observed once. V is TRBV6-5 and J is TRBJ2-2; 8 nucleotides match TRBD2. The junction had 2 bases not matched to a gene; V was cut back by 5 bases and J by 0 bases. CDR3 size: 15 residues. CDR1 and CDR2 from the germline V gene are MNHEY and SVGAGI. The CDR3 DNA reads TGTGCCAGCAGTCTCGGGGGGGCGAACACCGGGGAGCTGTTTTTT. The encoded protein is CASSLGGANTGELFF.

The CDR3 DNA reads as TGTGCCAGCAGCTTAATTGCAGGGTCTGGCACTGAAGCTTTCTTT. As protein: CASSLIAGSGTEAFF. The chain recombines TRBV7-2 with TRBJ1-1; TRBD1 is a possible D gene (5 bases). V lost 2 bases to trimming and J lost 4 bases, with 14 bases between them. The CDR3 is made up of 15 amino acids. Germline V gene data show CDR1 as SGHTA and CDR2 as FQGNSA.

V is TRBV2 and J is TRBJ2-3, with D possibly matching TRBD2 (5 bases). V was cut by 2 bases and J by 3 bases, with 12 bases left in between. The V gene's germline CDR1 is SNHLY and CDR2 FYNNEI. This CDR3 spans 15 amino acids. The CDR3 here is CASSELAVSTDTQYF. CDR3 bases: TGTGCCAGCAGTGAACTAGCAGTCTCTACAGATACGCAGTATTTT.

The V and J genes are TRBV7-8 and TRBJ2-7, with TRBD2 as a possible D gene (7 bases). CDR1 is SGHVS, CDR2 FQNEAQ, per germline. The V and J ends lost 2 bases and 6 bases respectively, with 14 bases between them. The CDR3 is 14 residues long. The DNA for the CDR3 is TGTGCCAGCAGCTTACGTGGGGGGGCTCGCGAGCAGTACTTC. Residues: CASSLRGGAREQYF.

CDR3 DNA: TGTGCCAGCAGTTCTGACACTCCAACTAATGAAAAACTGTTTTTT. This sequence encodes CASSSDTPTNEKLFF. V is TRBV7-9 and J is TRBJ1-4; D is ambiguous. Trimming removed 6 bases at V and 0 bases at J, with 11 bases between. This CDR3 has 15 amino acids. Germline values: CDR1 SEHNR, CDR2 FQNEAQ (reference sequence).

This chain uses TRBV7-3 with TRBJ2-4; 7 bases agree with TRBD1. The CDR3 has 14 amino acids. V was pared by 5 bases and J by 9 bases, with 10 bases of the junction left unmatched. The germline V gene has CDR1 SGHTA and CDR2 FQGTGA. As DNA, the CDR3 is TGTGCCAGCAGCCCCCAAGGGGGCTCGAGCATTCAGTACTTC. Amino acids: CASSPQGGSSIQYF.

The V call is TRBV18, the J call TRBJ1-3; no clear D gene. Germline values: CDR1 KGHSH, CDR2 LQKENI. The CDR3 is 15 amino acids. The germline V and J ends were trimmed by 3 bases and 0 bases, with 9 bases remaining between them. The CDR3 protein is CASSPENYSGNTIYF. The CDR3 region has the DNA TGTGCCAGCTCACCGGAGAACTACTCTGGAAACACCATATATTTT.

The chain is built from TRBV19 and TRBJ1-1; weak D call: TRBD1 (5 bases). Germline lookup yields CDR1 LNHDA and CDR2 SQIVND (reference sequence). The CDR3 has 15 amino acids. Trimming removed 3 bases from V and 4 bases from J, with 15 bases in between. CDR3: CASSMRGGEVTEAFF. The CDR3 region has the DNA TGTGCCAGTAGTATGAGGGGAGGGGAGGTCACTGAAGCTTTCTTT.

The chain couples TRBV27 to TRBJ1-2; D call uncertain. Germline CDR1 and CDR2: MNHEY and SMNVEV (reference sequence). This CDR3 contains 13 residues. With 5 bases removed from V and 6 bases from J, the gap between germline ends came to 13 bases. The CDR3 nucleotides are TGTGCCAGCAGTCCCCGATTGAGGGATGGCTACACCTTC. Its translation: CASSPRLRDGYTF.

This chain links TRBV28 with TRBJ2-7, with 9 bases that match TRBD1. With 3 bases clipped from V and 5 bases from J, the junction kept 5 bases outside the gene matches. Germline loops: CDR1 MDHEN, CDR2 SYDVKM. CDR3 length: 14 residues. The CDR3 coding sequence is TGTGCCAGCAGTTTCCGGGGACAGGGAAACGAGCAGTACTTC. It specifies CASSFRGQGNEQYF.

V is TRBV6-1 and J is TRBJ2-2; D ambiguous. Trimming removed 3 bases from V and 0 bases from J, with 5 bases in between. The germline V gene has CDR1 MNHNS and CDR2 SASEGT. CDR3 length: 14 amino acids. CDR3 residues: CASSEAPNTGELFF. The CDR3 coding sequence is TGTGCCAGCAGTGAGGCCCCGAACACCGGGGAGCTGTTTTTT.

This clone was observed a single time. In DNA, the CDR3 is TGTGCCTGGAACCTCGGGTGGGAGCAGTACTTC. It yields the protein CAWNLGWEQYF. This chain connects TRBV30 to TRBJ2-7; no definite D call. V was clipped by 4 bases and J by 7 bases, with 11 bases between them. Germline V gives CDR1 GTSNPN, CDR2 SVGIG (reference sequence). The CDR3 is 11 amino acids.

The chain uses TRBV13 and TRBJ1-2; weak D call: TRBD1 (6 bases). The V gene's germline CDR1 is PRHDT and CDR2 FYEKMQ (reference sequence). Trimming left V 1 base short and J 4 bases short, with 10 bases between. This CDR3 is built from 14 residues. CDR3 sequence: CASSLDRTVYGYTF. In DNA, the CDR3 is TGTGCCAGCAGCTTAGACCGGACAGTCTATGGCTACACCTTC.

V is TRBV4-2 and J is TRBJ2-7, with TRBD2 matching over 11 bases. V lost 4 bases, J lost 2 bases, and 7 bases stayed unmatched. CDR3 length: 16 residues. CDR1 is LGHNA and CDR2 is YNFKEQ in the germline V gene. The CDR3 loop is CASSPEVAGGAYEQYF. The CDR3 DNA reads as TGTGCCAGCAGCCCCGAGGTAGCGGGGGGGGCCTACGAGCAGTACTTC.

CDR3 protein: CASSAGTGGYEQYF. CDR3 DNA sequence: TGTGCCAGCAGTGCAGGGACAGGGGGCTACGAGCAGTACTTC. V is TRBV27 and J is TRBJ2-7; 11 nucleotides line up with TRBD1. CDR3 length equals 14 residues. Germline V gene data show CDR1 as MNHEY and CDR2 as SMNVEV (reference sequence). Trimming cost V 5 bases and J 3 bases; bases outside gene matches: 3.

V gene TRBV10-3 combines with J gene TRBJ2-1, with D uncertain. The germline gives CDR1 ENHRY, CDR2 SYGVKD. V was cut by 0 bases and J by 0 bases, with 9 bases left in between. The CDR3 consists of 16 residues. The CDR3 sequence is CAISESTPSSYNEQFF. CDR3 coding DNA: TGTGCCATCAGTGAGTCGACACCAAGCTCCTACAATGAGCAGTTCTTC.